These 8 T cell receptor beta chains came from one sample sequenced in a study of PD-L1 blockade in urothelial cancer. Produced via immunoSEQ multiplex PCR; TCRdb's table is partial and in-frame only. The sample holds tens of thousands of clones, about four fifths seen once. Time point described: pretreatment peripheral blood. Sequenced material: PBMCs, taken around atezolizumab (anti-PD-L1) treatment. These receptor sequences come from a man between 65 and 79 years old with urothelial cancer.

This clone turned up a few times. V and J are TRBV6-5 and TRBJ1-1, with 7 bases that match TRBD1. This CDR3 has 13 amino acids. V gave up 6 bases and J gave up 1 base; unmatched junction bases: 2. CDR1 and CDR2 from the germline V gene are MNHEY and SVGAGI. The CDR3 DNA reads TGTGCCAGCAGCCGGACAGGGAACACTGAAGCTTTCTTT. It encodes CASSRTGNTEAFF.

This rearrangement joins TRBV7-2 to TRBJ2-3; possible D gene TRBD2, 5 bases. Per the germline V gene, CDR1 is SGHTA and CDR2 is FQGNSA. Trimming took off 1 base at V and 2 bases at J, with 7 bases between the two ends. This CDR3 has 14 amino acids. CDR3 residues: CASSLGEHTDTQYF. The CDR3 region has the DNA TGTGCCAGCAGCTTAGGGGAGCACACAGATACGCAGTATTTT. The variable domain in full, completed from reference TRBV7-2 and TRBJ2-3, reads GAGVSQSPSNKVTEKGKDVELRCDPISGHTALYWYRQSLGQGLEFLIYFQGNSAPDKSGLPSDRFSAERTGGSVSTLTIQRTQQEDSAVYLCASSLGEHTDTQYFGPGTRLTVL.

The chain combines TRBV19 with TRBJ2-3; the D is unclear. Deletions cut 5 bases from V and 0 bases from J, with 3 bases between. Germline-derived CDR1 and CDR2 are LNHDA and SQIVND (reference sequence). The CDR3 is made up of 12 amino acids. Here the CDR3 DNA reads TGTGCCAGTAGTCAAAGCACAGATACGCAGTATTTT. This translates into CASSQSTDTQYF.

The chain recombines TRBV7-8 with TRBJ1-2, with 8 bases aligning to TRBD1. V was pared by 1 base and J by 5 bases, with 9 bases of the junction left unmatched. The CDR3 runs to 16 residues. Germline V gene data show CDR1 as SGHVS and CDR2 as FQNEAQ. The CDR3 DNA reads TGTGCCAGCAGCTTAGTACAGGGGGAGATTCTTTATGGCTACACCTTC. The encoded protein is CASSLVQGEILYGYTF.

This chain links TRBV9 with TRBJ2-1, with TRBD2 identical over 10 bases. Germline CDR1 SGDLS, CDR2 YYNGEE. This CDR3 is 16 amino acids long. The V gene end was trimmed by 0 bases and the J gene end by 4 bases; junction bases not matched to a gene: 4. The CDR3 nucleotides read TGTGCCAGCAGCGTAGAAGGACTAGCGGTTTACAATGAGCAGTTCTTC. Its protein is CASSVEGLAVYNEQFF.

The CDR3 reads CASSPLAGVTDTQYF. As DNA, the CDR3 is TGTGCCAGCAGTCCCCTAGCGGGAGTCACAGATACGCAGTATTTT. The genes are TRBV5-6 and TRBJ2-3; 10 bases align to TRBD2. V shed 5 bases and J 2 bases; nucleotides not matched to a gene: 5. Looked up from germline, CDR1 is SGHDT and CDR2 is YYEEEE. CDR3 length: 15 amino acids.

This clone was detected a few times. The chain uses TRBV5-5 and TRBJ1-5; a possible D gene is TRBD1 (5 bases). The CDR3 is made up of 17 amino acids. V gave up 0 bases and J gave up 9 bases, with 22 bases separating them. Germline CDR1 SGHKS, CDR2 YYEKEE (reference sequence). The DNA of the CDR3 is TGTGCCAGCAGCTTGGCTTTGGGAACAGGTGTCCAGATGCCCCAGCATTTT. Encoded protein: CASSLALGTGVQMPQHF.

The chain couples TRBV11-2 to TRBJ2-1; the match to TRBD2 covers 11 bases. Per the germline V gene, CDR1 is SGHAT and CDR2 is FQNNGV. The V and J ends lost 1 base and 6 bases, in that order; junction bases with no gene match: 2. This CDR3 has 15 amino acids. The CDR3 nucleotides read TGTGCCAGCAGCTTAGCTAGCGGGGGGCCCAATGAGCAGTTCTTC. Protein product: CASSLASGGPNEQFF.